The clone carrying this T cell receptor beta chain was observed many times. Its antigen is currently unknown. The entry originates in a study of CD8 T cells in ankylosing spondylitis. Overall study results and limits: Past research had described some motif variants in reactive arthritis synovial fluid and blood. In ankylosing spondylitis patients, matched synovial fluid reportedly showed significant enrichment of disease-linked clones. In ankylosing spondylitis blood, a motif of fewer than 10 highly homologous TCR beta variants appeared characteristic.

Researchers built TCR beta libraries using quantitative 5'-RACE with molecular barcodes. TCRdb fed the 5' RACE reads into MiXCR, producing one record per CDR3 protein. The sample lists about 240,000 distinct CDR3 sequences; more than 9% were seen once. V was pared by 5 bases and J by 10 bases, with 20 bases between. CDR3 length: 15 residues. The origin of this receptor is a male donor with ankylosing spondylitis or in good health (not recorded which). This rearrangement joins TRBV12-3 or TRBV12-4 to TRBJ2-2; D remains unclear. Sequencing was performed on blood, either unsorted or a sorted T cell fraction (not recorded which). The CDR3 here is CASSLNTQHRSELFF. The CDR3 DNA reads TGTGCCAGCAGTCTGAACACTCAACACCGTTCGGAGCTGTTTTTT.